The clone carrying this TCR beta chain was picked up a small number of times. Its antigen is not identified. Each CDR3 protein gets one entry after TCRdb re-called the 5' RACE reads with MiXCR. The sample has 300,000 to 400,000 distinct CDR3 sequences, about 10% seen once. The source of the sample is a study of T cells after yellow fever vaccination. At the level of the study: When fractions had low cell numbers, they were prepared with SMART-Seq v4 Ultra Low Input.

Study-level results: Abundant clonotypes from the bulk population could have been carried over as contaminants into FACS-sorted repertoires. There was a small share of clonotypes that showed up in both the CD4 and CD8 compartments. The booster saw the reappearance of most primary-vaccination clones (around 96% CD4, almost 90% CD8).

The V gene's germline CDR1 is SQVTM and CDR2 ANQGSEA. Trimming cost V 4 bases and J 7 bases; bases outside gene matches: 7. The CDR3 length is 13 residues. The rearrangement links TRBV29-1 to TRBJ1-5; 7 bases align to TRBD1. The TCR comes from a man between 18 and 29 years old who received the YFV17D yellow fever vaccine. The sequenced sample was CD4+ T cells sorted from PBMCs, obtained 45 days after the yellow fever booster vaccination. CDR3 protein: CSVGNRGEQPQHF. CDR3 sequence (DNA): TGCAGCGTTGGGAACAGGGGTGAACAGCCCCAGCATTTT.